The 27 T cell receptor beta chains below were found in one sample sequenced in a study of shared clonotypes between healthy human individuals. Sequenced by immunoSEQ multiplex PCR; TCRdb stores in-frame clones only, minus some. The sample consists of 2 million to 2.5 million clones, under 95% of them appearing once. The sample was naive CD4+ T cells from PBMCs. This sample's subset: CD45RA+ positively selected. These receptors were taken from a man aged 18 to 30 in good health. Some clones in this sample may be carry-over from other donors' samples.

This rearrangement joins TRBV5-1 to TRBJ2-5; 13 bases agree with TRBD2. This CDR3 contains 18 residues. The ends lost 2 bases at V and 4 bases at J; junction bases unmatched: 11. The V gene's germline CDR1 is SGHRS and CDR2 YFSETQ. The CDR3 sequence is CASSFGRLAGGSGETQYF. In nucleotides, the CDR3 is TGCGCCAGCAGCTTTGGTAGACTAGCGGGAGGATCGGGAGAGACCCAGTACTTC.

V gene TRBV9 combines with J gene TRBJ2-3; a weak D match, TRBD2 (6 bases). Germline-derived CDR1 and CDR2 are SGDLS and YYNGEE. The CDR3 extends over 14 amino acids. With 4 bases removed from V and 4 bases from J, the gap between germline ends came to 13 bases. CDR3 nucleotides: TGTGCCAGCAGCATCGCTAGCGCCGCAGATACGCAGTATTTT. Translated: CASSIASAADTQYF.

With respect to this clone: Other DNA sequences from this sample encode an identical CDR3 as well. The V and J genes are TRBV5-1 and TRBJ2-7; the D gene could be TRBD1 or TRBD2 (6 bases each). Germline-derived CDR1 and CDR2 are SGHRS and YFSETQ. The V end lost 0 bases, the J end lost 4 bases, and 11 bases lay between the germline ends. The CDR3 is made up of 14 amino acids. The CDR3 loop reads CASSLVGGSYEQYF. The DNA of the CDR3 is TGCGCCAGCAGCTTGGTGGGGGGCTCTTACGAGCAGTACTTC.

The CDR3 loop reads CASSPQYAADTQYF. The CDR3 DNA sequence: TGTGCCAGCAGCCCTCAGTACGCCGCAGATACGCAGTATTTT. This rearrangement joins TRBV28 to TRBJ2-3; D gene uncertain. The CDR3 has 14 residues. V was pared by 6 bases and J by 4 bases, with 14 bases between. Germline V gene sequence: CDR1 MDHEN, CDR2 SYDVKM.

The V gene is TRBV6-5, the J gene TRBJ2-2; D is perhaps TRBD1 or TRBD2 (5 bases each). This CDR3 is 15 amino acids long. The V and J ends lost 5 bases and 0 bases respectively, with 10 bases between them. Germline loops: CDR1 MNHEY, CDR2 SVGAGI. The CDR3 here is CASSPGTANTGELFF. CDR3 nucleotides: TGTGCCAGCAGTCCCGGGACGGCGAACACCGGGGAGCTGTTTTTT.

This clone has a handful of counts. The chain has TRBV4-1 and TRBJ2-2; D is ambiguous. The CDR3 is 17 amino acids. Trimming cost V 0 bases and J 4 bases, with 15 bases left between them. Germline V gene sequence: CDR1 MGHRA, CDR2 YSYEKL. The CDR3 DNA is TGCGCCAGCAGCCAAGATTGGGGTGTAGTAGGCACCGGGGAGCTGTTTTTT. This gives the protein CASSQDWGVVGTGELFF.

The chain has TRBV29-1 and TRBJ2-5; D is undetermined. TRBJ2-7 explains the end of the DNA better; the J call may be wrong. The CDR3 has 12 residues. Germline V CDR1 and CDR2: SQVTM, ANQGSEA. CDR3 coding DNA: TGCAGCGGAGGAGAGATTCGAGACGAGCAGTACTTC. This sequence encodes CSGGEIRDEQYF.

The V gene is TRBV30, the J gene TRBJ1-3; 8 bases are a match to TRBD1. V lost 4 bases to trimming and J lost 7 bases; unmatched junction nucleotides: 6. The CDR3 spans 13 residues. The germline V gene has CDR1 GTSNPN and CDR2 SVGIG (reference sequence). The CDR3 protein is CAWNDRGINTIYF. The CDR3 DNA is TGTGCCTGGAACGACAGGGGAATTAACACCATATATTTT.

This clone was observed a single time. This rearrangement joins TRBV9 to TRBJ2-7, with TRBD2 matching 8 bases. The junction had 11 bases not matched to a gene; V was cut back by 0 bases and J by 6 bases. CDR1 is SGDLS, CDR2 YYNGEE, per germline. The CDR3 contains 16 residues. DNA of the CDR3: TGTGCCAGCAGCGTAGATAGTGGGACTAGTCGTCCCGAGCAGTACTTC. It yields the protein CASSVDSGTSRPEQYF.

The CDR3 region is CASSLGRMSYNEQFF. For the CDR3, the DNA is TGCGCCAGCAGCTTGGGGCGAATGTCCTACAATGAGCAGTTCTTC. The chain is built from TRBV5-1 and TRBJ2-1; D call uncertain. The V end was cut by 0 bases, the J end by 1 base, with 8 bases between. CDR1 is SGHRS, CDR2 YFSETQ, per germline. CDR3 size: 15 residues.

The CDR3 reads CASSSGRPESTQYF. The CDR3 nucleotides are TGTGCCAGCAGTTCGGGCAGGCCTGAGAGTACGCAGTATTTT. The rearrangement uses TRBV28 and TRBJ2-3; D remains ambiguous. Germline-derived CDR1 and CDR2 are MDHEN and SYDVKM. CDR3 length equals 14 residues. Trimming took off 4 bases at V and 8 bases at J, with 16 bases between the two ends.

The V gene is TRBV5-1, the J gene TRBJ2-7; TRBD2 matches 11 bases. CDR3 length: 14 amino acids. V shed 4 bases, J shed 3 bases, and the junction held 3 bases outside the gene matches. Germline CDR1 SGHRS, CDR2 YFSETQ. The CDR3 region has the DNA TGCGCCAGCAGCCCGGGACTAGCGGACTACGAGCAGTACTTC. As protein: CASSPGLADYEQYF.

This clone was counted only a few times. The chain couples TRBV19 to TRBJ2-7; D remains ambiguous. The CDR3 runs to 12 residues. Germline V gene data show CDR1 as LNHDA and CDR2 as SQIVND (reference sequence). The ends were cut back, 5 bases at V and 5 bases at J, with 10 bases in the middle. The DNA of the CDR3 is TGTGCCAGTAGTCGCCCAGGCAACGAGCAGTACTTC. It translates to CASSRPGNEQYF. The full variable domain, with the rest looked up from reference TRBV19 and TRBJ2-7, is DGGITQSPKYLFRKEGQNVTLSCEQNLNHDAMYWYRQDPGQGLRLIYYSQIVNDFQKGDIAEGYSVSREKKESFPLTVTSAQKNPTAFYLCASSRPGNEQYFGPGTRLTVT.

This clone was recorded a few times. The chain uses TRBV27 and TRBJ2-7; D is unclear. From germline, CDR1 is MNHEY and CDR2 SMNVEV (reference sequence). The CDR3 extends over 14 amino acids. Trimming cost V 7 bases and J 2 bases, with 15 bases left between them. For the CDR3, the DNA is TGTGCCAGCACTTCAGGACGGAGTGCCTACGAGCAGTACTTC. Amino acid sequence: CASTSGRSAYEQYF.

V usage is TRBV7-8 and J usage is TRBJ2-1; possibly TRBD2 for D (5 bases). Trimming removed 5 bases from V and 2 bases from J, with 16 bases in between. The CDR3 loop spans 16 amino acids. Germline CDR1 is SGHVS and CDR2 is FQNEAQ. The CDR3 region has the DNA TGTGCCAGCAGCCTCACCGGGGAGATGGCCTACAATGAGCAGTTCTTC. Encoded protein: CASSLTGEMAYNEQFF.

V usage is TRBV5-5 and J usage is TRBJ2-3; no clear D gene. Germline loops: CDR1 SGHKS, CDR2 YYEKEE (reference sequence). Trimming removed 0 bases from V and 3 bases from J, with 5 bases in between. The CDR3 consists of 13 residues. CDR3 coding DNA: TGTGCCAGCAGCTTGGCGGATACAGATACGCAGTATTTT. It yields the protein CASSLADTDTQYF.

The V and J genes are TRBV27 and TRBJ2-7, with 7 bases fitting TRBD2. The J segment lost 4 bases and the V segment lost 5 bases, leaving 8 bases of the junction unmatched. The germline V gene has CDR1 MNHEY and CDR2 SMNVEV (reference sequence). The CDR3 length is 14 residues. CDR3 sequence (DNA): TGTGCCAGCAGTCCCTGGGGCGGGAGTTACGAGCAGTACTTC. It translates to CASSPWGGSYEQYF.

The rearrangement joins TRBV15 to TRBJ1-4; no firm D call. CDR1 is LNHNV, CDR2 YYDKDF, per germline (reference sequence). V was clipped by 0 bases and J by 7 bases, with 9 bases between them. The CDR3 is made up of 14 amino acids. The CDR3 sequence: CATSRDSRGEKLFF. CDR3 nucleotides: TGTGCCACCAGCAGAGATTCACGAGGTGAAAAACTGTTTTTT. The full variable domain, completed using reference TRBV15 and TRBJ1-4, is DAMVIQNPRYQVTQFGKPVTLSCSQTLNHNVMYWYQQKSSQAPKLLFHYYDKDFNNEADTPDNFQSRRPNTSFCFLDIRSPGLGDTAMYLCATSRDSRGEKLFFGSGTQLSVL.

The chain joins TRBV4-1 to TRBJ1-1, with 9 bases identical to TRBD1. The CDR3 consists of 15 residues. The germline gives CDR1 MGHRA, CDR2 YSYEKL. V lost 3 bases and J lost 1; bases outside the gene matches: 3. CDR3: CASSQSGQGNTEAFF. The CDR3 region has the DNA TGCGCCAGCAGCCAGTCGGGACAGGGGAACACTGAAGCTTTCTTT.

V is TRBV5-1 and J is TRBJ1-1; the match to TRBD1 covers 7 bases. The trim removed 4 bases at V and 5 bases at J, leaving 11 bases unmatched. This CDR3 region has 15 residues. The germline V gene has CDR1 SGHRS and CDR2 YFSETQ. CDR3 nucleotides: TGCGCCAGCAGCCGAACTGGACAGGTTGGGACTGAAGCTTTCTTT. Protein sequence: CASSRTGQVGTEAFF.

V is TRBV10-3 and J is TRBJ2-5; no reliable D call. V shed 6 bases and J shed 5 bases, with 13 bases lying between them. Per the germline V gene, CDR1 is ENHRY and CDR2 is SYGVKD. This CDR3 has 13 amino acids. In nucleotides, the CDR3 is TGTGCCATCAGCAAGGACCACGGGGAGACCCAGTACTTC. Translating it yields CAISKDHGETQYF.

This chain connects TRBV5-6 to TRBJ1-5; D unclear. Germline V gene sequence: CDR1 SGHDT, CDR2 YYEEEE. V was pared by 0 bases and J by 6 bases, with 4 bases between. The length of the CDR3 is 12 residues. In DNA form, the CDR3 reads TGTGCCAGCAGCTTGGGAACTCAGCCCCAGCATTTT. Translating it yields CASSLGTQPQHF. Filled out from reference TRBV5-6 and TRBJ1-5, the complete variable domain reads DAGVTQSPTHLIKTRGQQVTLRCSPKSGHDTVSWYQQALGQGPQFIFQYYEEEERQRGNFPDRFSGHQFPNYSSELNVNALLLGDSALYLCASSLGTQPQHFGDGTRLSIL.

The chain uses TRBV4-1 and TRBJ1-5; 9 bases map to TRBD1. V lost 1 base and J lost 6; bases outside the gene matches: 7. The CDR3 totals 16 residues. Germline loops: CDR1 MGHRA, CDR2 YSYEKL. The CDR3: CASSQVWTGDAQPQHF. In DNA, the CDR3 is TGCGCCAGCAGCCAAGTTTGGACAGGGGATGCTCAGCCCCAGCATTTT.

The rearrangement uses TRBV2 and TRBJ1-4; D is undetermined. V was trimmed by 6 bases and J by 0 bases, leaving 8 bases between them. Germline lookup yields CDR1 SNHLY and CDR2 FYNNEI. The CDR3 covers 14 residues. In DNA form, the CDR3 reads TGTGCCAGCAGGCAGACTCCAACTAATGAAAAACTGTTTTTT. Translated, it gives CASRQTPTNEKLFF.

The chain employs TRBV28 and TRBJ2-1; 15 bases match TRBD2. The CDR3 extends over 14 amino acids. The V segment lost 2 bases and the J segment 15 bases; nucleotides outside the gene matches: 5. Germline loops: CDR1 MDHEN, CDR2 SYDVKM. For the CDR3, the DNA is TGTGCCAGCAGTTTAGGGGGGACTAGCGGGAGGTTGTTCTTC. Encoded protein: CASSLGGTSGRLFF.

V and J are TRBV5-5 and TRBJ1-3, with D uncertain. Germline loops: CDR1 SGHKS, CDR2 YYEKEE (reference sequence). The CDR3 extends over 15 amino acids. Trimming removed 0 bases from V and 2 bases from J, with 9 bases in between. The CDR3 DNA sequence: TGTGCCAGCAGCTTGGTGAGGGCGGCTGGAAACACCATATATTTT. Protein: CASSLVRAAGNTIYF. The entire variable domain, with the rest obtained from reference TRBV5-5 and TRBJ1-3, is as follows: DAGVTQSPTHLIKTRGQQVTLRCSPISGHKSVSWYQQVLGQGPQFIFQYYEKEERGRGNFPDRFSARQFPNYSSELNVNALLLGDSALYLCASSLVRAAGNTIYFGEGSWLTVV.

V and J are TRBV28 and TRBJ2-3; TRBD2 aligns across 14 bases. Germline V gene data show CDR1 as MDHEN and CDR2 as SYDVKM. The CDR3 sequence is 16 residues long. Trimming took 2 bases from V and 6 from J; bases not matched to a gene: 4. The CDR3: CASSLGLAGGLDTQYF. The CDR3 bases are TGTGCCAGCAGTTTAGGACTAGCGGGAGGCCTCGATACGCAGTATTTT.